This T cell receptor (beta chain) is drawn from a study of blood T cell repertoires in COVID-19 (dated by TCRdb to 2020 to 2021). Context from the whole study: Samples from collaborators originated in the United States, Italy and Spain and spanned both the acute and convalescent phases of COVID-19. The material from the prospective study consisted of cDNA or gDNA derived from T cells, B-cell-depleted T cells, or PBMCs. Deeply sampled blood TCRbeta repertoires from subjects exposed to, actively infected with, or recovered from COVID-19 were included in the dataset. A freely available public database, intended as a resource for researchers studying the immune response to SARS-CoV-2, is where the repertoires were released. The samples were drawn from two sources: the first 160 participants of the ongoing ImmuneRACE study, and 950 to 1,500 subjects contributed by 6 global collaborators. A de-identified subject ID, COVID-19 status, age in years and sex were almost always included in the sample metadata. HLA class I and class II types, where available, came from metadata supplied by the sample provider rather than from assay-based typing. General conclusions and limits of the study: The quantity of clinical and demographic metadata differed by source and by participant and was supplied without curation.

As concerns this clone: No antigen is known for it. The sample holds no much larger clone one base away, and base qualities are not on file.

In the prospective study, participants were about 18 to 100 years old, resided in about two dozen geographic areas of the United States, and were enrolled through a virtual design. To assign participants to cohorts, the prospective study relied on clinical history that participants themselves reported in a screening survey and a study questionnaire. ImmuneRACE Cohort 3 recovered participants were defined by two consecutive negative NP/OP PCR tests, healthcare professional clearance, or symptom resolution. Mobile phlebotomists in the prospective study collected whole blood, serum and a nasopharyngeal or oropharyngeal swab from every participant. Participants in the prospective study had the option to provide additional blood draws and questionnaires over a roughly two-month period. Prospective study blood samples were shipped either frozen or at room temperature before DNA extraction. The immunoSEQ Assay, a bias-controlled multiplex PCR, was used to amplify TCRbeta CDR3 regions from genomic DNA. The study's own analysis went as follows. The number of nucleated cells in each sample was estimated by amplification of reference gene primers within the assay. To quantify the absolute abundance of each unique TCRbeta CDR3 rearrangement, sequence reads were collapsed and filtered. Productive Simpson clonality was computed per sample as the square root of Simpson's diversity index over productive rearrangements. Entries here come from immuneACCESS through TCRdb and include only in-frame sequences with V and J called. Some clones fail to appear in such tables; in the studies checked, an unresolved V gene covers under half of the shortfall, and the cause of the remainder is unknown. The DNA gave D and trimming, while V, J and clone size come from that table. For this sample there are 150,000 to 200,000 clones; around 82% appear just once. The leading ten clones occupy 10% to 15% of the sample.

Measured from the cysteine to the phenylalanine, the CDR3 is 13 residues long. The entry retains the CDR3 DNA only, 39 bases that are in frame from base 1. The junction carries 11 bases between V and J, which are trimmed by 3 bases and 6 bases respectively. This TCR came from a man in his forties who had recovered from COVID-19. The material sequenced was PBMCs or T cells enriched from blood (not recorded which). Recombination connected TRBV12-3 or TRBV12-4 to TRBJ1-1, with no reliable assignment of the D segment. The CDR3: CASSFTASAEAFF. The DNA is TGTGCCAGCAGTTTTACAGCTAGCGCTGAAGCTTTCTTT.